The clone carrying this T cell receptor beta chain was seen a few times. This entry comes from a study of regulatory T cells in long-lasting Graves disease. In the study overall: Persistent cases were those of Graves' disease that involved over 5 years of antithyroid drugs with positive TSH receptor antibodies.

Described time point: persistent/refractory GD, antithyroid drugs over 5 years with positive TRAb. The TCR library was prepared using RNA isolated from PBMCs. An endocrinology department in Xi'an, China, supplied the patients. Construction of TCR beta libraries relied on iRepertoire HTBI primers and on Arm-PCR targeting CDR3 regions. TCRdb re-called the multiplex PCR reads through MiXCR, storing one row per CDR3 protein. The sample has about half a million distinct CDR3 sequences, approximately 22% seen once. V was clipped by 2 bases and J by 9 bases, with 11 bases between them. Germline loops: CDR1 PRHDT, CDR2 FYEKMQ (reference sequence). The CDR3 covers 13 residues.

This clonotype originated in a female donor with Graves disease. V usage is TRBV13 and J usage is TRBJ2-1; D not resolved. The sample consisted of peripheral blood mononuclear cells (PBMCs), taken when the disease was refractory, from a patient treated with antithyroid drugs. Written as DNA, the CDR3 is TGTGCCAGCAGCTTAATCGTGGACGGTGAGCAGTTCTTC. Translating gives CASSLIVDGEQFF.